The 23 T cell receptor beta chains below come from one sample, sequenced in a study of blood T cell repertoires in COVID-19. Clones were sequenced by immunoSEQ multiplex PCR, and TCRdb holds only the in-frame ones, with some missing. This sample yields 270,000 or so clones, of which approximately 92% are seen a single time; about 4.5% belongs to the top ten. The sample taken for sequencing was peripheral blood. These receptors all come from a woman in her thirties or forties who had recovered from COVID-19.

The chain links TRBV2 to TRBJ1-3, with TRBD1 matching 11 bases. Germline values: CDR1 SNHLY, CDR2 FYNNEI. The CDR3 covers 18 residues. V gave up 1 base and J gave up 5 bases; unmatched junction bases: 10. The CDR3 coding sequence is TGTGCCAGCAGTGAAGTGGGACAGGGGGATTTCGCTAGAAACACCATATATTTT. Its translation: CASSEVGQGDFARNTIYF.

The chain couples TRBV2 to TRBJ1-6; 10 bases fit TRBD1. The ends lost 9 bases at V and 13 bases at J; junction bases unmatched: 9. This CDR3 has 13 residues. Germline V lookup: CDR1 SNHLY, CDR2 FYNNEI. The CDR3 DNA follows: TGTGCCAGTACCGGGACAGGGGTCTCTCCCCTCCACTTT. As protein: CASTGTGVSPLHF. The full variable domain, rest sourced from reference TRBV2 and TRBJ1-6, is EPEVTQTPSHQVTQMGQEVILRCVPISNHLYFYWYRQILGQKVEFLVSFYNNEISEKSEIFDDQFSVERPDGSNFTLKIRSTKLEDSAMYFCASTGTGVSPLHFGNGTRLTVT.

This clone was seen just once. The chain uses TRBV4-3 and TRBJ2-1; D perhaps matches TRBD2 (6 bases). The V end lost 5 bases, the J end lost 2 bases, and 13 bases lay between the germline ends. Germline V gene data show CDR1 as LGHNA and CDR2 as YSLEER. This CDR3 is built from 15 residues. The CDR3 region has the DNA TGCGCCAGCAGCTGGGAGGATCAGACCTACAATGAGCAGTTCTTC. It is translated as CASSWEDQTYNEQFF.

This sequence joins TRBV5-4 and TRBJ2-3; D perhaps matches TRBD2 (5 bases). Per germline, CDR1 SGHNT and CDR2 YYREEE (reference sequence). This CDR3 is built from 15 residues. V was pared by 0 bases and J by 0 bases, with 8 bases between. The CDR3 DNA sequence: TGTGCCAGCAGCTTGGGCGGGTATAGCACAGATACGCAGTATTTT. As protein: CASSLGGYSTDTQYF.

The rearrangement links TRBV7-9 to TRBJ1-3, with TRBD1 matching 7 bases. V lost 2 bases to trimming and J lost 4 bases; unmatched junction nucleotides: 5. The CDR3 consists of 15 residues. Germline CDR1 reads SEHNR; CDR2 reads FQNEAQ (reference sequence). CDR3 in DNA: TGTGCCAGCAGCTTACGAGGGGGCGCAGGAAACACCATATATTTT. Protein product: CASSLRGGAGNTIYF.

The V call is TRBV9, the J call TRBJ1-2; D call uncertain. Germline V gene sequence: CDR1 SGDLS, CDR2 YYNGEE. V was shortened by 3 bases and J by 1 base, with 22 bases between the two germline ends. This CDR3 has 18 residues. CDR3 in DNA: TGTGCCAGCAGCGAGGGAGGACTTTTGGCGGGAATTAACTATGGCTACACCTTC. This sequence encodes CASSEGGLLAGINYGYTF. Looking up the rest from reference TRBV9 and TRBJ1-2 gives the full variable domain: DSGVTQTPKHLITATGQRVTLRCSPRSGDLSVYWYQQSLDQGLQFLIQYYNGEERAKGNILERFSAQQFPDLHSELNLSSLELGDSALYFCASSEGGLLAGINYGYTFGSGTRLTVV.

The rearrangement joins TRBV3-1 (or the pseudogene TRBV3-2) to TRBJ2-7, with TRBD1 as a possible D gene (5 bases). The CDR3 spans 12 residues. Trimming took off 1 base at V and 11 bases at J, with 12 bases between the two ends. From germline, CDR1 is LGHDT and CDR2 YNNKEL (reference sequence). CDR3 bases: TGTGCCAGCAGCCAAGGGTTTTGCAGGGAGTACGTC. Translation: CASSQGFCREYV.

This chain links TRBV28 with TRBJ1-5; weak D call: TRBD1 (6 bases). Trimming took 4 bases from V and 1 from J, leaving 8 bases between them. Germline V gene data show CDR1 as MDHEN and CDR2 as SYDVKM. The CDR3 covers 14 residues. In DNA, the CDR3 is TGTGCCAGCAGTTCAGGGGCCAGCAATCAGCCCCAGCATTTT. Protein: CASSSGASNQPQHF. Full variable domain (outside the CDR3, taken from reference TRBV28 and TRBJ1-5): DVKVTQSSRYLVKRTGEKVFLECVQDMDHENMFWYRQDPGLGLRLIYFSYDVKMKEKGDIPEGYSVSREKKERFSLILESASTNQTSMYLCASSSGASNQPQHFGDGTRLSIL.

V and J are TRBV15 and TRBJ2-7; D perhaps matches TRBD2 (5 bases). CDR3 length: 15 residues. Trimming shortened V by 0 bases and J by 7 bases, and 16 bases separated the two germline ends. CDR1 LNHNV and CDR2 YYDKDF come from the germline V gene (reference sequence). CDR3 in amino acids: CATSRDEGGVGEQYF. Here the CDR3 DNA reads TGTGCCACCAGCAGAGATGAAGGAGGAGTGGGAGAGCAGTACTTC.

The genes are TRBV5-4 and TRBJ1-5; 9 nucleotides line up with TRBD1. J gave up 4 bases and V 4 bases, and 6 bases lay outside the gene matches. Per the germline V gene, CDR1 is SGHNT and CDR2 is YYREEE (reference sequence). CDR3 length equals 15 residues. The CDR3 region is CASSPGQGVNQPQHF. The CDR3, as DNA: TGTGCCAGCAGCCCGGGACAGGGAGTAAATCAGCCCCAGCATTTT.

This chain links TRBV5-6 with TRBJ2-1; no clear D. Trimming took off 0 bases at V and 11 bases at J, with 12 bases between the two ends. The CDR3 sequence is 13 residues long. The germline V gene has CDR1 SGHDT and CDR2 YYEEEE. The CDR3 sequence is CASSLGRVTKQFF. CDR3 nucleotide sequence: TGTGCCAGCAGCTTGGGCCGCGTAACGAAGCAGTTCTTC.

V is TRBV2 and J is TRBJ2-5; 8 nucleotides agree with TRBD2. The V segment lost 6 bases and the J segment 0 bases; nucleotides outside the gene matches: 9. This CDR3 has 16 residues. In germline, CDR1 is SNHLY, CDR2 FYNNEI. The CDR3 region is CASRDFGGADQETQYF. CDR3 DNA sequence: TGTGCCAGCAGGGATTTCGGGGGGGCGGACCAAGAGACCCAGTACTTC.

V gene TRBV21-1 combines with J gene TRBJ1-1. TRBV21-1 has pseudogene status. CDR3 length: 11 residues. CDR3: CASLTLVEAFF. In nucleotides, the CDR3 is TGTGCCAGCCTAACCCTGGTGGAAGCTTTCTTT.

About this clone: Germline and junction disagree at one end, which may indicate a read error. The chain's CDR3 is CASSYSGQAYTVF. The CDR3 DNA reads TGTGCCAGCAGTTACTCTGGACAGGCGTACACGGTCTTT. This chain uses TRBV6-5 with TRBJ1-1, with 7 bases lining up with TRBD1. Germline CDR1 is MNHEY and CDR2 is SVGAGI. The CDR3 length is 13 residues.

The chain links TRBV19 to TRBJ2-3, with 7 bases matching TRBD1. The CDR3 has 16 amino acids. The germline CDR1 and CDR2 sequences are LNHDA and SQIVND (reference sequence). The ends lost 3 bases at V and 2 bases at J; junction bases unmatched: 8. The CDR3 loop is CASSIGRTGFTDTQYF. CDR3 nucleotide sequence: TGTGCCAGTAGTATTGGCAGGACAGGCTTCACAGATACGCAGTATTTT.

This chain links TRBV5-1 with TRBJ2-4; D unclear. The CDR3 covers 14 residues. Germline values: CDR1 SGHRS, CDR2 YFSETQ. V was clipped by 1 base and J by 0 bases, with 5 bases between them. CDR3 amino acids: CASSLSIAKNIQYF. The CDR3 DNA follows: TGCGCCAGCAGCTTGTCCATAGCCAAAAACATTCAGTACTTC.

The V call is TRBV18, the J call TRBJ2-5, with D possibly matching TRBD2 (6 bases). Trimming took 3 bases from V and 5 from J, leaving 10 bases between them. Per the germline V gene, CDR1 is KGHSH and CDR2 is LQKENI. This CDR3 is built from 13 residues. CDR3 coding DNA: TGTGCCAGCTCACCCGGGACTTTCGAGACCCAGTACTTC. It specifies CASSPGTFETQYF. Looking up the rest from reference TRBV18 and TRBJ2-5 gives the full variable domain: NAGVMQNPRHLVRRRGQEARLRCSPMKGHSHVYWYRQLPEEGLKFMVYLQKENIIDESGMPKERFSAEFPKEGPSILRIQQVVRGDSAAYFCASSPGTFETQYFGPGTRLLVL.

The V gene is TRBV19, the J gene TRBJ1-3, with TRBD1 matching 8 bases. V was pared by 6 bases and J by 8 bases, with 6 bases of the junction left unmatched. This CDR3 spans 13 amino acids. Germline V CDR1 and CDR2: LNHDA, SQIVND (reference sequence). CDR3 protein: CASRGQGEYTIYF. The CDR3 bases are TGTGCCAGTAGAGGACAGGGTGAATACACCATATATTTT.

This chain uses TRBV3-1 (or the pseudogene TRBV3-2) with TRBJ1-2; D is unresolved. CDR3 length equals 13 residues. The V gene lost 2 bases and the J gene lost 3 bases, with 7 bases spanning the gap. Germline CDR1 reads LGHDT; CDR2 reads YNNKEL (reference sequence). CDR3 in amino acids: CASSQNTDYGYTF. DNA for the CDR3: TGTGCCAGCAGCCAAAATACAGACTATGGCTACACCTTC.

The genes are TRBV3-1 (or the pseudogene TRBV3-2) and TRBJ1-1, with D perhaps matching TRBD1 (5 bases). Trimming pared 1 base from V and 7 bases from J, leaving 13 bases between. The CDR3 length is 14 residues. Germline V gene sequence: CDR1 LGHDT, CDR2 YNNKEL (reference sequence). The CDR3 DNA sequence: TGTGCCAGCAGCCAAGTAGGCACTGACAGTGAAGCTTTCTTT. It yields the protein CASSQVGTDSEAFF.

The chain links TRBV6-2 or TRBV6-3 to TRBJ2-4; 7 bases are shared with TRBD2. The V gene's germline CDR1 is MNHEY and CDR2 SVGEGT. This CDR3 has 16 amino acids. V shed 5 bases and J 0 bases; nucleotides not matched to a gene: 7. The CDR3 DNA follows: TGTGCCAGCAGTACTTATAGCGGGTTAGCCAAAAACATTCAGTACTTC. The encoded protein is CASSTYSGLAKNIQYF.

This chain joins TRBV5-1 and TRBJ2-7; D perhaps matches TRBD1 (5 bases). This CDR3 is built from 14 residues. Germline V gives CDR1 SGHRS, CDR2 YFSETQ. V was trimmed by 3 bases and J by 2 bases, leaving 12 bases between them. CDR3 bases: TGCGCCAGCAGCTCAGGGATTCCCGCCTACGAGCAGTACTTC. Protein: CASSSGIPAYEQYF.

The chain couples TRBV3-1 (or the pseudogene TRBV3-2) to TRBJ1-3, with D tentatively TRBD1 (5 bases). The germline CDR1 and CDR2 sequences are LGHDT and YNNKEL (reference sequence). The germline V and J ends were trimmed by 3 bases and 8 bases, with 8 bases remaining between them. The CDR3 totals 12 residues. CDR3 amino acids: CASSQGGDTIYF. CDR3 DNA sequence: TGTGCCAGCAGCCAGGGGGGGGACACCATATATTTT.